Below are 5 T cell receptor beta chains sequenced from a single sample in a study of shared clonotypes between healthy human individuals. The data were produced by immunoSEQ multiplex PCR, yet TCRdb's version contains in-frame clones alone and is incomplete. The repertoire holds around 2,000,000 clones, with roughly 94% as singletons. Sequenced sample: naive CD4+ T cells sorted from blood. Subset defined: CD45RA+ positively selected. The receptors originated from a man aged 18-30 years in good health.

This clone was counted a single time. In DNA form, the CDR3 reads TGTGCCAGCCGCAAGGACAGTCTCAATTCACCCCTCCACTTT. Translated, it gives CASRKDSLNSPLHF. The genes are TRBV2 and TRBJ1-6; tentatively, D is TRBD1 (6 bases). This CDR3 spans 14 amino acids. The V gene's germline CDR1 is SNHLY and CDR2 FYNNEI. Between the trimmed V and J ends, which lost 8 bases and 7 bases, there was a span of 15 bases.

CDR3 residues: CASSSTRTSYNEQFF. In nucleotides, the CDR3 is TGCGCCAGCAGCTCGACCCGGACCAGCTACAATGAGCAGTTCTTC. The chain has TRBV5-1 and TRBJ2-1, with D uncertain. Germline V CDR1 and CDR2: SGHRS, YFSETQ. The CDR3 is 15 amino acids. V lost 3 bases and J lost 3, with 13 bases in between. The complete variable domain, with remaining parts taken from reference TRBV5-1 and TRBJ2-1, reads KAGVTQTPRYLIKTRGQQVTLSCSPISGHRSVSWYQQTPGQGLQFLFEYFSETQRNKGNFPGRFSGRQFSNSRSEMNVSTLELGDSALYLCASSSTRTSYNEQFFGPGTRLTVL.

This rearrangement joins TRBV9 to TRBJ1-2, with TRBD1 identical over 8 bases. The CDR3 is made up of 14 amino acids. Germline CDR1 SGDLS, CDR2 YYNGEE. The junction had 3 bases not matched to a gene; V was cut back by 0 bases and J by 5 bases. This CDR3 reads CASSVATGGYGYTF. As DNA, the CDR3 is TGTGCCAGCAGCGTAGCTACAGGGGGGTATGGCTACACCTTC.

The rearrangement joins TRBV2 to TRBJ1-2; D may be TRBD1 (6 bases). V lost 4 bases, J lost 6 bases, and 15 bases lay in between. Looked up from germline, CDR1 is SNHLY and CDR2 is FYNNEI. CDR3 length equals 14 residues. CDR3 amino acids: CASSVRQDSHGYTF. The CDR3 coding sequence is TGTGCCAGCAGTGTGAGACAGGATTCTCATGGCTACACCTTC.

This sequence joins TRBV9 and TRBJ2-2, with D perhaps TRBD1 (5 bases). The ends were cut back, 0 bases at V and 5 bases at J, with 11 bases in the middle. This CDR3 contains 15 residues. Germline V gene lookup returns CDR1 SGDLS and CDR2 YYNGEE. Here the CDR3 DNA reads TGTGCCAGCAGCGTAGGGCAGGGTAAAACCGGGGAGCTGTTTTTT. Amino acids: CASSVGQGKTGELFF. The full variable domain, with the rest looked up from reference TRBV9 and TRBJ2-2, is DSGVTQTPKHLITATGQRVTLRCSPRSGDLSVYWYQQSLDQGLQFLIQYYNGEERAKGNILERFSAQQFPDLHSELNLSSLELGDSALYFCASSVGQGKTGELFFGEGSRLTVL.